In its sample, the clone carrying this TCR beta chain was seen once. Repertoires were generated with immunoSEQ multiplex PCR, while TCRdb's copy carries only in-frame clones and drops some. Seen here are 250,000 to 300,000 clones, roughly 90% observed once, and the top ten hold around 10%. This sample was included in a study of blood T cell repertoires in COVID-19. Study as a whole: Both acute and convalescent COVID-19 samples were obtained from the United States, Italy and Spain. The cDNA or gDNA used as material had been derived from T cells, B-cell-depleted T cells, or PBMCs.

V shed 5 bases, J shed 5 bases, and the junction held 10 bases outside the gene matches. The CDR3 sequence is 15 residues long. Germline CDR1 is SGDLS and CDR2 is YYNGEE. All recovered Cohort 3 donors got two negative PCRs, got clearance, or saw symptom resolution. The TCR sequence derives from a man aged 40-49 years who had recovered from COVID-19. Sequencing used PBMCs or T cells enriched from blood (not recorded which). J is TRBJ2-1 and V is TRBV9; 7 bases are shared with TRBD1. CDR3 in DNA: TGTGCCAGCAGTGTGACAGGGTCGAGAGACAATGAGCAGTTCTTC. Amino acid sequence: CASSVTGSRDNEQFF.